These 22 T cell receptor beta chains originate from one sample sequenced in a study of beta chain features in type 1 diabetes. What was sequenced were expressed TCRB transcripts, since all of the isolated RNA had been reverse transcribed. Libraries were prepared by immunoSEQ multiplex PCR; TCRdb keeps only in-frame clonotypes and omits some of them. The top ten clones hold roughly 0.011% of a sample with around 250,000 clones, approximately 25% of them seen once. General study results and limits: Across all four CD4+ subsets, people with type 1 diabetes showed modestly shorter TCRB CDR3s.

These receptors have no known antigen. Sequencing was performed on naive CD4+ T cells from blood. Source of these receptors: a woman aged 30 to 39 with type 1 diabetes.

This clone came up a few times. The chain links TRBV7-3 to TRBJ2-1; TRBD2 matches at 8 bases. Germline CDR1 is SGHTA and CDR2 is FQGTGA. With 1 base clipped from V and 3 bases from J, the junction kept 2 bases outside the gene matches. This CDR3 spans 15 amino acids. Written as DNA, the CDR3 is TGTGCCAGCAGCTTAAACGGGAGGGTCTACAATGAGCAGTTCTTC. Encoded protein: CASSLNGRVYNEQFF.

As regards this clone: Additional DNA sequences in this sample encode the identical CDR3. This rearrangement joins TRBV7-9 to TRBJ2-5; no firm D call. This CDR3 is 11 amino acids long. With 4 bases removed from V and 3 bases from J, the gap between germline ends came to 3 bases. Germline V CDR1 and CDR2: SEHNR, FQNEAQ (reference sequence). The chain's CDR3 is CASSSEETQYF. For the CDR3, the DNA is TGTGCCAGCAGCTCCGAAGAGACCCAGTACTTC.

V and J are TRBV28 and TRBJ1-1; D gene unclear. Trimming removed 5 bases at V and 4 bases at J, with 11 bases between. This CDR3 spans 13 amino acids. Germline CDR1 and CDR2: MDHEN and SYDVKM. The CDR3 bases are TGTGCCAGCAGTCTCCAGGCCAGCACTGAAGCTTTCTTT. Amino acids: CASSLQASTEAFF.

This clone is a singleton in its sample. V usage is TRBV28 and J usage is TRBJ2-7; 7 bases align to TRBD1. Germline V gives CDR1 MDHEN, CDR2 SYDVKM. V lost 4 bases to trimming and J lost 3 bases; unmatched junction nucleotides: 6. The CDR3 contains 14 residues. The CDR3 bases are TGTGCCAGCAGTTCTACAGGGGCCATCTACGAGCAGTACTTC. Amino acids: CASSSTGAIYEQYF.

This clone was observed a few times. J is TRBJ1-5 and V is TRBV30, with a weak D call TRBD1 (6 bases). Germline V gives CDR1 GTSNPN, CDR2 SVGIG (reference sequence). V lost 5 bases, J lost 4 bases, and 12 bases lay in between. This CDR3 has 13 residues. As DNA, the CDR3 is TGTGCCTGGGGTAGACAGGAGAATCAGCCCCAGCATTTT. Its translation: CAWGRQENQPQHF.

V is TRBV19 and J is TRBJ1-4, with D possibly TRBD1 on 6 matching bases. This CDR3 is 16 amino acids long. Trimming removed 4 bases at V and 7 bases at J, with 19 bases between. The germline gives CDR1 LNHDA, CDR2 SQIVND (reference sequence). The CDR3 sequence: CASSTLRGRGSEKLFF. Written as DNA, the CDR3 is TGTGCCAGTAGTACGCTCCGGGGGCGCGGGAGTGAAAAACTGTTTTTT.

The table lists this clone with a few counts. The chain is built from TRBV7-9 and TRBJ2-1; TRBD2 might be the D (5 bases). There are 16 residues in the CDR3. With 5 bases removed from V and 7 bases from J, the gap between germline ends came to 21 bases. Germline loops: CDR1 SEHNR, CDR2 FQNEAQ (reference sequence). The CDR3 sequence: CASSPVSLAGINEQFF. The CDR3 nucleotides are TGTGCCAGCAGCCCAGTCTCTCTGGCGGGCATAAATGAGCAGTTCTTC. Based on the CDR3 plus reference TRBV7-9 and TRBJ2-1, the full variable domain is DTGVSQNPRHKITKRGQNVTFRCDPISEHNRLYWYRQTLGQGPEFLTYFQNEAQLEKSRLLSDRFSAERPKGSFSTLEIQRTEQGDSAMYLCASSPVSLAGINEQFFGPGTRLTVL.

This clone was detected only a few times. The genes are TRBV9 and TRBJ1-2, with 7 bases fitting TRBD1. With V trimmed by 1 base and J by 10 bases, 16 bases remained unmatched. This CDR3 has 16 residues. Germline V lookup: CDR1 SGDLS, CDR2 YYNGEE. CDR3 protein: CASSVKPGQHRMFYTF. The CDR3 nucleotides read TGTGCCAGCAGCGTAAAACCGGGACAGCACAGAATGTTCTACACCTTC.

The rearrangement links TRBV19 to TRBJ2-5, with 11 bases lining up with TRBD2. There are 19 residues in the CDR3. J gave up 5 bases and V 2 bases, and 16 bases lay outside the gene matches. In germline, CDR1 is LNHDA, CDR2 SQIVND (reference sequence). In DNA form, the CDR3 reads TGTGCCAGTAGTATACGTAGCGGGAGGGCCGGGCTGTTGGGGGAGACCCAGTACTTC. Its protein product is CASSIRSGRAGLLGETQYF.

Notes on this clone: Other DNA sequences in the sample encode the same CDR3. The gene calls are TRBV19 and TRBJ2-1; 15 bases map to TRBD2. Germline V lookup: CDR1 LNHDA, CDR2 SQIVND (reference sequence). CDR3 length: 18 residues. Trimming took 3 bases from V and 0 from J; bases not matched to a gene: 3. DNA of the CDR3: TGTGCCAGTAGTATCGGACTAGCGGGAGGGAGCTCCTACAATGAGCAGTTCTTC. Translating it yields CASSIGLAGGSSYNEQFF.

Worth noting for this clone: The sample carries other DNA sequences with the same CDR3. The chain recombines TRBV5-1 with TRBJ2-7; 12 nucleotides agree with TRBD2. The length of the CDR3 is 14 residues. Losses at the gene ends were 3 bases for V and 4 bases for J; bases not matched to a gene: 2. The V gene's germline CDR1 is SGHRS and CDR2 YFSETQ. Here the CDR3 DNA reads TGCGCCAGCAGCTCAGGGACTAGCGGGTACGAGCAGTACTTC. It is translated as CASSSGTSGYEQYF.

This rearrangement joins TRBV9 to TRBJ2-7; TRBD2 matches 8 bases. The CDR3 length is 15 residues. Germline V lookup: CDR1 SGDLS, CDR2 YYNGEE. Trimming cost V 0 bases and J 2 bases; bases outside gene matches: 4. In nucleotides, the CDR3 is TGTGCCAGCAGCGTAGCCCTCGGGGGGGCCTACGAGCAGTACTTC. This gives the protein CASSVALGGAYEQYF.

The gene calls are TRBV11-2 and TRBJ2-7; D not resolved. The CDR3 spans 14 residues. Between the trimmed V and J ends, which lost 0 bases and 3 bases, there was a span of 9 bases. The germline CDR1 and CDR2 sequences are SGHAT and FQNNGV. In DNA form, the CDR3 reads TGTGCCAGCAGCTTAGATCCTCAGGACTACGAGCAGTACTTC. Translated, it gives CASSLDPQDYEQYF.

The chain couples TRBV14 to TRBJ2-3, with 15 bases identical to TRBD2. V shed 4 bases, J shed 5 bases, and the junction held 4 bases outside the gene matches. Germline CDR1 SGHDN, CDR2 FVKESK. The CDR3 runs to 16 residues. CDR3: CASSRGLAGGVDTQYF. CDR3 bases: TGTGCCAGCAGCCGGGGACTAGCGGGAGGTGTAGATACGCAGTATTTT.

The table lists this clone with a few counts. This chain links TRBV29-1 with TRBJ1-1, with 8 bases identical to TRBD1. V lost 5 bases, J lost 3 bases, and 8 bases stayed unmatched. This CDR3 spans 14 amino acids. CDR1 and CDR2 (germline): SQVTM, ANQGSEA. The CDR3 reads CSVSTGVFYTEAFF. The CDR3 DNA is TGCAGCGTTTCGACAGGGGTCTTCTACACTGAAGCTTTCTTT.

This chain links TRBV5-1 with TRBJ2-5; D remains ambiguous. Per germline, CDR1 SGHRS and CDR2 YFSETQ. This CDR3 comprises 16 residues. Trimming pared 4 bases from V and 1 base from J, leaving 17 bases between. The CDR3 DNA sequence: TGCGCCAGCAGCCTTGATCCTATGAGGCTCCAAGAGACCCAGTACTTC. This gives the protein CASSLDPMRLQETQYF.

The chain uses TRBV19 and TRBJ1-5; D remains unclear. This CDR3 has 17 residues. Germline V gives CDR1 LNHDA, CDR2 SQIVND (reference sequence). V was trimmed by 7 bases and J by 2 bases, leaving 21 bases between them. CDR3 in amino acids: CASIAAESGRGNQPQHF. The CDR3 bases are TGTGCCAGTATAGCGGCCGAATCTGGAAGGGGCAATCAGCCCCAGCATTTT.

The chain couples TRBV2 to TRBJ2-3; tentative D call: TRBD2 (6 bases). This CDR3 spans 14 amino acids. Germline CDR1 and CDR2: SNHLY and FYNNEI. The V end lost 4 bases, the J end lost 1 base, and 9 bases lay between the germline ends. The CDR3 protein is CASSGPGGTDTQYF. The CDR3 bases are TGTGCCAGCAGTGGTCCGGGGGGCACAGATACGCAGTATTTT.

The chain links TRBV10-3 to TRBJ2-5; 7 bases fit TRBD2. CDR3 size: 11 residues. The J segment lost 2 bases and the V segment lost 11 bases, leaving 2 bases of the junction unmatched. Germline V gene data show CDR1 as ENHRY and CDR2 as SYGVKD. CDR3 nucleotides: TGTGCCGCGGGAGCACAAGAGACCCAGTACTTC. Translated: CAAGAQETQYF.

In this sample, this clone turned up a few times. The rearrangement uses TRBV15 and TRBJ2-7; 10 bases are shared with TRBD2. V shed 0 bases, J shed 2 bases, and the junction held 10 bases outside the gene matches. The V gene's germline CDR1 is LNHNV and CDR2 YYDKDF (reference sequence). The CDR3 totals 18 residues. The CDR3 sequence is CATSREHGLAAITYEQYF. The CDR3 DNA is TGTGCCACCAGCAGAGAACACGGACTAGCGGCAATTACCTACGAGCAGTACTTC.

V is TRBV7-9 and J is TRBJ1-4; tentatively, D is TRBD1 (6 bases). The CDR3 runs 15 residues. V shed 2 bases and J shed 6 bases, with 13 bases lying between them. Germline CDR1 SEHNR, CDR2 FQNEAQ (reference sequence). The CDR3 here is CASSLTTGADEKLFF. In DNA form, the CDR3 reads TGTGCCAGCAGCTTAACGACAGGAGCAGATGAAAAACTGTTTTTT. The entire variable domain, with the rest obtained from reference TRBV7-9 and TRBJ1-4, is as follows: DTGVSQNPRHKITKRGQNVTFRCDPISEHNRLYWYRQTLGQGPEFLTYFQNEAQLEKSRLLSDRFSAERPKGSFSTLEIQRTEQGDSAMYLCASSLTTGADEKLFFGSGTQLSVL.

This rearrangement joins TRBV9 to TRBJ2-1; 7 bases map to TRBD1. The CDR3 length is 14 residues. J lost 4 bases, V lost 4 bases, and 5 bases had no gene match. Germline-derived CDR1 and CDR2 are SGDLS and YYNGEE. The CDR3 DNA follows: TGTGCCAGCAGCTCCCGGGACAGTTACAATGAGCAGTTCTTC. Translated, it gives CASSSRDSYNEQFF.